The T cell receptor beta chain under discussion was sequenced for a study of blood T cells in healthy people across ages. Regarding the study as a whole: TCR beta diversity, measured per million T cells, fell in a roughly linear way with age.

CDR1 is SGHRS, CDR2 YFSETQ, per germline. CDR3 size: 13 residues. Alongside a J-beta primer mix, a sample-barcoded 5' primer served in a second PCR lasting roughly 7 to 11 cycles. TCRdb reanalysed the 5' RACE reads using MiXCR and keeps one entry per CDR3 protein. Found here are roughly 800,000 distinct CDR3 sequences, around a quarter of them singletons; the top ten hold under 4%. On this clonotype: The antigen is not known.

The data also belong to a second study, concerning T cells of mothers and their children.

The specimen sequenced was blood. This receptor was taken from a boy younger than 18 in good health. This chain joins TRBV5-1 and TRBJ2-5, with D perhaps matching TRBD2 (5 bases). The J call may be in error: the DNA end matches TRBJ2-7 better. The CDR3 protein is CASSLAERYEQYF. CDR3 coding DNA: TGCGCCAGCAGCTTGGCCGAGCGGTACGAGCAGTACTTC.